The TCR beta chain under discussion was sequenced for a study of type 1 regulatory T cells. Study details: T-allo10 is a Tr1-enriched, alloantigen-specific CD4 T cell product made in vitro.

TCRdb itself ran the reads through MiXCR, one entry per CDR3 protein. The sample yields approximately 100,000 distinct CDR3 sequences, about a third seen once. Germline values: CDR1 DFQATT, CDR2 SNEGSKA (reference sequence). The CDR3 totals 14 residues. V was cut by 2 bases and J by 11 bases, with 19 bases left in between. This TCR was recovered from a human donor in good health. Sequencing was carried out using CD4+ T cells, either the whole sample or a sorted fraction (not recorded which). This chain uses TRBV20-1 with TRBJ1-5; possibly TRBD1 for D (6 bases). The CDR3 reads CSARNRQAGQSQHF. The DNA of the CDR3 is TGCAGTGCTAGAAACAGACAGGCCGGACAGTCCCAGCATTTT.